What follows are 20 T cell receptor beta chains derived from one specimen sequenced in a study of T cell repertoires in cytomegalovirus infection. Using its own MiXCR run on the reads, TCRdb lists one record per CDR3 protein. The data hold about 740,000 distinct CDR3 sequences, with roughly a third observed a single time. The antigens these receptors bind are not known. The input for sequencing was cultured PBMCs, taken from culture after CMV antigen stimulation. Source of these receptors: a human donor in good health (CMV status not recorded). Some clones in this sample may be carry-over from other donors' samples.

This clonotype showed up many times. The rearrangement joins TRBV7-8 to TRBJ1-6; TRBD1 aligns across 9 bases. The germline V gene has CDR1 SGHVS and CDR2 FQNEAQ. The CDR3 sequence is 14 residues long. Trimming at V came to 5 bases and at J to 7 bases, leaving 3 bases not matched to a gene. CDR3 in amino acids: CASSEQGANSPLHF. The DNA of the CDR3 is TGTGCCAGCAGCGAACAGGGGGCAAATTCACCCCTCCACTTT. The full variable domain, with the rest looked up from reference TRBV7-8 and TRBJ1-6, is GAGVSQSPRYKVAKRGQDVALRCDPISGHVSLFWYQQALGQGPEFLTYFQNEAQLDKSGLPSDRFFAERPEGSVSTLKIQRTQQEDSAVYLCASSEQGANSPLHFGNGTRLTVT.

This clonotype was observed a few times. This chain joins TRBV4-1 and TRBJ2-1, with TRBD2 identical over 10 bases. This CDR3 has 18 amino acids. Germline lookup yields CDR1 MGHRA and CDR2 YSYEKL. The ends lost 1 base at V and 4 bases at J; junction bases unmatched: 10. CDR3 amino acids: CASSQVRAGLADYNEQFF. In nucleotides, the CDR3 is TGCGCCAGCAGCCAAGTGCGGGCCGGACTAGCGGATTACAATGAGCAGTTCTTC.

This clonotype was observed a handful of times. The chain joins TRBV7-9 to TRBJ2-7; D remains ambiguous. Trimming removed 5 bases from V and 3 bases from J, with 14 bases in between. The CDR3 runs to 14 residues. CDR1 and CDR2 from the germline V gene are SEHNR and FQNEAQ (reference sequence). The CDR3 bases are TGTGCCAGCAGCCCCCAACAGCACTACTACGAGCAGTACTTC. Protein product: CASSPQQHYYEQYF.

The V gene is TRBV6-1, the J gene TRBJ1-6; perhaps TRBD1 as D (5 bases). Trimming pared 5 bases from V and 7 bases from J, leaving 15 bases between. Germline V gene data show CDR1 as MNHNS and CDR2 as SASEGT. The CDR3 length is 15 residues. Written as DNA, the CDR3 is TGTGCCAGCAGTTACGAGGGGCGTAGGAATTCACCCCTCCACTTT. It is translated as CASSYEGRRNSPLHF.

CDR3 DNA sequence: TGCGCCAGCAGCGACAGGACCTCTGGAAACACCATATATTTT. It is translated as CASSDRTSGNTIYF. This chain links TRBV5-1 with TRBJ1-3; TRBD1 might be the D (6 bases). Trimming took off 4 bases at V and 0 bases at J, with 8 bases between the two ends. This CDR3 spans 14 amino acids. Germline CDR1 reads SGHRS; CDR2 reads YFSETQ.

Here the CDR3 reads CASSFRGEGEKLFF. CDR3 sequence (DNA): TGTGCCAGCAGCTTTCGGGGCGAGGGTGAAAAACTGTTTTTT. This chain uses TRBV7-2 with TRBJ1-4; a possible D gene is TRBD1 (5 bases). Looked up from germline, CDR1 is SGHTA and CDR2 is FQGNSA. The CDR3 loop spans 14 amino acids. The V gene lost 3 bases and the J gene lost 7 bases, with 12 bases spanning the gap. Filled out from reference TRBV7-2 and TRBJ1-4, the complete variable domain reads GAGVSQSPSNKVTEKGKDVELRCDPISGHTALYWYRQSLGQGLEFLIYFQGNSAPDKSGLPSDRFSAERTGGSVSTLTIQRTQQEDSAVYLCASSFRGEGEKLFFGSGTQLSVL.

The chain links TRBV2 to TRBJ1-1; TRBD1 matches 7 bases. V trimming: 7 bases; J trimming: 3 bases; junction bases outside the gene matches: 11. CDR1 is SNHLY, CDR2 FYNNEI, per germline. CDR3 length: 15 amino acids. The CDR3 loop reads CASTMMDRLDTEAFF. The CDR3 nucleotides read TGTGCCAGCACTATGATGGACAGGTTGGACACTGAAGCTTTCTTT.

This clonotype was seen only a few times. This rearrangement joins TRBV7-2 to TRBJ2-1, with 10 bases lining up with TRBD2. The CDR3 covers 15 residues. Germline V gene lookup returns CDR1 SGHTA and CDR2 FQGNSA. J gave up 6 bases and V 2 bases, and 4 bases lay outside the gene matches. CDR3 nucleotide sequence: TGTGCCAGCAGCTTAACTAGCGGGACCGGCAATGAGCAGTTCTTC. Translation gives CASSLTSGTGNEQFF.

This clonotype was seen at least ten times. V gene TRBV7-2 combines with J gene TRBJ2-3, with 8 positions matching TRBD1. CDR1 and CDR2 from the germline V gene are SGHTA and FQGNSA. V lost 4 bases, J lost 2 bases, and 8 bases stayed unmatched. The CDR3 extends over 16 amino acids. CDR3 protein: CASSSHRGSLTDTQYF. The CDR3 DNA sequence: TGTGCCAGCAGCTCGCACAGGGGGAGTCTCACAGATACGCAGTATTTT.

The table lists this clonotype with many counts. The chain couples TRBV7-2 to TRBJ1-6; D might be TRBD1 (6 bases). Germline assignment: CDR1 SGHTA and CDR2 FQGNSA. This CDR3 is 14 amino acids long. The V end was cut by 0 bases, the J end by 9 bases, with 9 bases between. CDR3 DNA: TGTGCCAGCAGCTTAGCAAACAGGGTTTCACCCCTCCACTTT. This translates into CASSLANRVSPLHF.

This clonotype appeared a few times. DNA of the CDR3: TGTGCCAGCAGTCGGGCGGACTCTGGAAACACCATATATTTT. This encodes CASSRADSGNTIYF. The V call is TRBV12-3 or TRBV12-4, the J call TRBJ1-3; D uncertain. The V and J ends lost 5 bases and 0 bases respectively, with 8 bases between them. The CDR3 loop spans 14 amino acids.

J is TRBJ2-7 and V is TRBV6-1; D may correspond to TRBD1 or TRBD2 (5 bases each). V was pared by 2 bases and J by 6 bases, with 8 bases between. From germline, CDR1 is MNHNS and CDR2 SASEGT. The CDR3 sequence is 12 residues long. The chain's CDR3 is CASSERGPEQYF. The DNA for the CDR3 is TGTGCCAGCAGTGAACGGGGACCCGAGCAGTACTTC.

This clonotype was observed a handful of times. The genes are TRBV19 and TRBJ1-1, with 8 bases that match TRBD1. V shed 10 bases and J 4 bases; nucleotides not matched to a gene: 14. Germline assignment: CDR1 LNHDA and CDR2 SQIVND (reference sequence). The CDR3 extends over 15 amino acids. The DNA for the CDR3 is TGTGCCACCTTCCGAGCAGGACAGGGTGGCACTGAAGCTTTCTTT. It codes for CATFRAGQGGTEAFF.

The gene calls are TRBV7-9 and TRBJ2-1; no definite D call. This CDR3 has 11 residues. Germline V lookup: CDR1 SEHNR, CDR2 FQNEAQ (reference sequence). Trimming left V 11 bases short and J 1 base short, with 6 bases between. The DNA for the CDR3 is TGTGCCCTCGGATCCTACAATGAGCAGTTCTTC. Translating it yields CALGSYNEQFF. The whole variable domain, remainder taken from reference TRBV7-9 and TRBJ2-1, is DTGVSQNPRHKITKRGQNVTFRCDPISEHNRLYWYRQTLGQGPEFLTYFQNEAQLEKSRLLSDRFSAERPKGSFSTLEIQRTEQGDSAMYLCALGSYNEQFFGPGTRLTVL.

V gene TRBV14 combines with J gene TRBJ2-3, with D perhaps TRBD1 (5 bases). The CDR3 runs to 14 residues. The germline V gene encodes CDR1 SGHDN and CDR2 FVKESK. V was pared by 3 bases and J by 2 bases, with 9 bases between. CDR3 coding DNA: TGTGCCAGCAGCCACCAGGGTTTCACAGATACGCAGTATTTT. Encoded protein: CASSHQGFTDTQYF.

Notes on this clonotype: A junction end diverges from the germline sequence, so it may reflect a read error. The chain carries TRBV2 and TRBJ1-1; D ambiguous. Germline lookup yields CDR1 SNHLY and CDR2 FYNNEI. The CDR3 spans 13 residues. The CDR3 loop reads CASSEALSRTLAF. The CDR3 bases are TGTGCCAGCAGTGAAGCGCTCTCAAGGACCCTTGCCTTT.

This clonotype was counted at least ten times. J is TRBJ2-3 and V is TRBV7-2, with TRBD2 matching 10 bases. The V gene's germline CDR1 is SGHTA and CDR2 FQGNSA. The length of the CDR3 is 16 residues. V was clipped by 1 base and J by 5 bases; unmatched bases: 6. CDR3 region: CASSLDLAGAGDTQYF. The CDR3 bases are TGTGCCAGCAGCTTAGATCTAGCGGGAGCGGGAGATACGCAGTATTTT. The full variable domain, its missing parts supplied by reference TRBV7-2 and TRBJ2-3, is GAGVSQSPSNKVTEKGKDVELRCDPISGHTALYWYRQSLGQGLEFLIYFQGNSAPDKSGLPSDRFSAERTGGSVSTLTIQRTQQEDSAVYLCASSLDLAGAGDTQYFGPGTRLTVL.

This clonotype was counted a few times. V is TRBV6-2 or TRBV6-3 and J is TRBJ2-5; D is uncertain. Trimming stripped 1 base from V and 4 bases from J, with 7 bases between. CDR1 and CDR2 (germline): MNHEY, SVGEGT. The CDR3 covers 13 residues. CDR3 DNA: TGTGCCAGCAGTTACTTCGGCGGAGAGACCCAGTACTTC. This codes for CASSYFGGETQYF.

The rearrangement links TRBV6-6 to TRBJ2-5; D gene ambiguous. The V gene lost 6 bases and the J gene lost 3 bases, with 11 bases spanning the gap. This CDR3 is 13 amino acids long. The V gene's germline CDR1 is MNHNY and CDR2 SVGAGI (reference sequence). CDR3 DNA: TGTGCCAGCAGCTCCTACAGAAAAGAGACCCAGTACTTC. It specifies CASSSYRKETQYF.

This clonotype has ten or more counts. This chain connects TRBV7-2 to TRBJ1-5; 8 positions match TRBD1. The CDR3 covers 14 residues. V trimming: 5 bases; J trimming: 5 bases; junction bases outside the gene matches: 5. CDR1 and CDR2 (germline): SGHTA, FQGNSA. CDR3 loop: CASSAGTGYQPQHF. The CDR3 DNA sequence: TGTGCCAGCAGCGCCGGGACAGGTTATCAGCCCCAGCATTTT.